This T cell receptor beta chain appears in the sequencing data of a study of cytotoxic CD8 clonotypes in ibrutinib-treated CLL. This CDR3 contains 11 residues. CDR1 and CDR2 (germline): GTSNPN, SVGIG (reference sequence). The ends were cut back, 2 bases at V and 3 bases at J, with 5 bases in the middle. Only one count was recorded for this clone. Other DNA sequences in this sample translate to the same CDR3. Measured with immunoSEQ multiplex PCR; TCRdb has only the in-frame clones, and not every one. Of 140,000 to 150,000 clones in the sample, 70% to 80% are singletons; the top ten hold about 4.7%. This TCR came from a human donor with chronic lymphocytic leukemia. Sequences were derived from PBMCs, sampled after 24 months of ibrutinib treatment. The chain combines TRBV30 with TRBJ2-7; no definite D call. The CDR3, as DNA: TGTGCCTGGAGTCCCAGCTACGAGCAGTACTTC. Translating it yields CAWSPSYEQYF.